This T cell receptor beta chain was documented in a study of metastatic and nonmetastatic thyroid tumors. The study's findings and limits: As reported, TCR beta diversity in blood and tumor was significantly higher in malignant thyroid tumors than in benign nodules.

TCRdb re-called the PCR reads with MiXCR. The top ten hold about 3.5% of the sample, which has 50,000 or so clones, about 25% seen once. Worth noting for this clone: Antigen specificity is unknown.

Each patient came to thyroid surgery without any prior treatment (of any kind). Germline trimming cut 6 bases from V and 8 bases from J; bases unmatched to any gene: 19. In germline, CDR1 is LNHDA, CDR2 SQIVND (reference sequence). The CDR3 is 18 residues long. Sequenced sample: blood. The J gene is TRBJ1-2, the V gene TRBV19, with 12 bases fitting TRBD1. The TCR was taken from a male donor with papillary thyroid cancer or a benign thyroid nodule (not recorded which). Some clones in this sample may be carry-over from other donors' samples. CDR3 sequence (DNA): TGTGCCAGTAGCCTCCACTCGCCGGGACAGGGGGCGTTGAGGGGCTACACCTTC. This translates into CASSLHSPGQGALRGYTF.